Given below is one TCR beta chain in context. Its antigen is not identified. Amplified TCR beta CDR3 regions came from RNA transcripts. The HTBI set primed first-round TCR CDR3 RT-PCR. MiXCR was run by TCRdb on the multiplex PCR reads, yielding one entry per CDR3 protein. Of about 540,000 distinct CDR3 sequences listed, around 45% are singletons. The V gene lost 3 bases and the J gene lost 6 bases, with 15 bases spanning the gap. CDR1 DFQATT and CDR2 SNEGSKA come from the germline V gene (reference sequence). This CDR3 has 15 residues. These data belong to a study of T cells in Graves' hyperthyroidism and ophthalmopathy. Notes on the study in general: Most expanded thyroid clonotypes above 0.001 recurred in blood. The model anticipated ophthalmopathy a median about 7 months pre-onset.

The hyperthyroidism patients had all been newly diagnosed, and their disease duration was under 2 months. Their ages ranged from 18 to 65 years. V usage is TRBV20-1 and J usage is TRBJ1-6; a weak D match, TRBD1 (5 bases). The TCR originated in a woman under 30 with Graves' hyperthyroidism. Sequenced: peripheral blood or thyroid tissue (not recorded which). The DNA for the CDR3 is TGCAGTGCTAGGGCCGGGACCATGACTAATTCACCCCTCCACTTT. Protein product: CSARAGTMTNSPLHF.